These T cell receptor beta chains were read from a single sample in a study of regulatory T cells in long-lasting Graves disease. TCRdb reanalysed the multiplex PCR reads using MiXCR and keeps one entry per CDR3 protein. The sample holds approximately 470,000 distinct CDR3 sequences, roughly 20% seen once. The sample consisted of peripheral blood mononuclear cells (PBMCs), taken when the disease was refractory, from a patient treated with antithyroid drugs. The source of these receptors is a female donor with Graves disease. The CDR3 runs from the conserved cysteine through the conserved F or W. The order of the fields is V gene, J gene, D gene, clone size, CDR3 protein, CDR3 DNA. The D gene is left open where the match is weak. Clone size, where shown, is once, few, many, or a class for clones that have expanded.

TRBV28	TRBJ1-6	.	many	CASTSGDSPLHF	TGTGCCAGCACCTCCGGGGATTCACCCCTCCACTTT
TRBV18	TRBJ1-4	.	many	CASSPPGQSKLFF	TGTGCCAGCTCACCACCGGGACAATCGAAACTGTTTTTT
TRBV20-1	TRBJ2-7	.	few	CSARQSDIPAAYEQYF	TGCAGTGCTAGACAATCGGACATACCCGCGGCCTACGAGCAGTACTTC
TRBV6-2/TRBV6-3	TRBJ1-2	.	many	CASSYSISGVDGYTF	TGTGCCAGCAGTTACTCGATATCAGGGGTTGATGGCTACACCTTC
TRBV6-2/TRBV6-3	TRBJ1-5	.	.	CASSYRGRGNQPQHF	TGTGCCAGCAGTTACCGGGGAAGGGGCAATCAGCCCCAGCATTTT
TRBV18	TRBJ2-3	.	few	CASSPTILSTDTQYF	TGTGCCAGCTCACCTACCATTCTTAGCACAGATACGCAGTATTTT
TRBV27	TRBJ2-3	TRBD2	.	CASSEAGAFVGTQYF	TGTGCCAGCAGTGAAGCGGGAGCATTTGTCGGTACGCAGTATTTT
TRBV18	TRBJ2-2	.	few	CASSRSAQGNTGELFF	TGTGCCAGCTCACGATCGGCACAGGGGAACACCGGGGAGCTGTTTTTT
TRBV6-5	TRBJ2-2	.	many	CASSYSGPNTGELFF	TGTGCCAGCAGTTACTCGGGGCCGAACACCGGGGAGCTGTTTTTT
TRBV29-1	TRBJ2-5	.	few	CSVDQSGWETQYF	TGCAGCGTTGATCAGTCAGGGTGGGAGACCCAGTACTTC
TRBV5-5	TRBJ1-1	.	.	CASSPPFRLEAFF	TGTGCCAGCAGCCCCCCTTTTCGACTTGAAGCTTTCTTT
TRBV6-9	TRBJ1-4	TRBD1	.	CASSSLQGAFEKLFF	TGTGCCAGCAGTTCTTTACAGGGGGCATTCGAAAAACTGTTTTTT
TRBV4-1	TRBJ2-7	.	few	CASSQGTAEQYF	TGCGCCAGCAGCCAAGGGACCGCCGAGCAGTACTTC
TRBV6-5	TRBJ2-7	.	.	CASSYYSGRGYEQYF	TGTGCCAGCAGTTACTACTCGGGTCGGGGCTACGAGCAGTACTTC
TRBV5-1	TRBJ1-4	.	many	CASSPSLGLNEKLFF	TGCGCCAGCAGCCCAAGCTTGGGACTAAACGAAAAACTGTTTTTT
TRBV6-5	TRBJ2-2	.	many	CASSYGGGELFF	TGTGCCAGCAGTTACGGGGGCGGGGAGCTGTTTTTT
TRBV9	TRBJ2-5	.	.	CASSPQVNHAKETQYF	TGTGCCAGCAGCCCACAGGTCAATCACGCCAAAGAGACCCAGTACTTC
TRBV28	TRBJ2-7	TRBD1	many	CASSPSLGTGDGEQYF	TGTGCCAGCAGCCCTTCGCTGGGGACAGGGGACGGAGAGCAGTACTTC
TRBV28	TRBJ2-7	.	many	CASSSPGGPSSYEQYF	TGTGCCAGCAGCTCCCCCGGGGGTCCCAGCTCCTACGAGCAGTACTTC
TRBV6-1	TRBJ2-7	.	many	CASSESGQISSYEQYF	TGTGCCAGCAGTGAATCGGGGCAGATCTCCTCCTACGAGCAGTACTTC
TRBV28	TRBJ2-7	TRBD2	many	CASSLLGGGPYEQYF	TGTGCCAGCAGTTTACTCGGCGGGGGTCCCTACGAGCAGTACTTC
TRBV15	TRBJ1-1	.	few	CATRGPGGAEAFF	TGTGCCACCAGGGGACCGGGAGGCGCTGAAGCTTTCTTT
TRBV30	TRBJ1-2	.	few	CAYFYDYGYTF	TGTGCCTATTTTTACGACTATGGCTACACCTTC
TRBV6-1	TRBJ1-6	TRBD1	many	CASSQDRANSPLHF	TGTGCCAGCAGCCAAGACAGGGCGAATTCACCCCTCCACTTT
TRBV19	TRBJ2-7	.	.	CASSIQGTIEQYF	TGTGCCAGTAGTATACAGGGTACTATCGAGCAGTACTTC
TRBV11-2	TRBJ2-5	.	.	CASSSGQTQYF	TGTGCCAGCAGCTCTGGTCAGACCCAGTACTTC
TRBV28	TRBJ2-2	.	few	CASSTERGSGELFF	TGTGCCAGCAGTACCGAAAGGGGGTCCGGGGAGCTATTTTTT
TRBV4-1	TRBJ2-1	.	.	CASSQEEADNEQFF	TGCGCCAGCAGCCAAGAAGAGGCTGATAATGAGCAGTTCTTC
TRBV27	TRBJ1-1	.	many	CASSLGSSANTEAFF	TGTGCCAGCAGTTTAGGGAGTTCGGCGAACACTGAAGCTTTCTTT
TRBV28	TRBJ2-2	TRBD1	many	CASATGENTGELFF	TGTGCCAGCGCGACAGGGGAGAACACCGGGGAGCTGTTTTTT
TRBV11-2	TRBJ1-1	.	once	CASSSRGGGNTEAFF	TGTGCCAGCAGCTCCAGGGGTGGAGGAAACACTGAAGCTTTCTTT
TRBV7-8	TRBJ2-5	.	many	CASSRGWAQETQYF	TGTGCCAGCAGCCGAGGCTGGGCTCAAGAGACCCAGTACTTC
TRBV15	TRBJ2-7	TRBD1	.	CATSNTNRGEQYF	TGTGCCACCAGCAACACGAACAGGGGCGAGCAGTACTTC
TRBV29-1	TRBJ2-2	.	.	CSVVSGSATTGELFF	TGCAGCGTTGTTTCTGGGTCTGCAACAACCGGGGAGCTGTTTTTT
TRBV30	TRBJ2-2	TRBD2	many	CAWSGGLAGAGELFF	TGTGCCTGGAGTGGAGGACTAGCGGGAGCCGGGGAGCTGTTTTTT
TRBV29-1	TRBJ2-3	TRBD2	once	CSGGLAGTTDTQYF	TGCAGCGGCGGACTAGCGGGTACTACAGATACGCAGTATTTT
TRBV27	TRBJ2-2	.	few	CASSVEGNGELFF	TGTGCCAGCAGTGTGGAGGGGAACGGGGAGCTGTTTTTT
TRBV19	TRBJ1-1	TRBD1	few	CASSDGWDSPNTEAFF	TGTGCCAGTAGTGACGGATGGGACAGCCCGAACACTGAAGCTTTCTTT
TRBV27	TRBJ2-1	TRBD1	many	CASRQQGYSYNEQFF	TGTGCCAGCAGACAACAGGGGTACTCCTACAATGAGCAGTTCTTC
TRBV7-9	TRBJ2-6	TRBD1	.	CASRIPTGGGAGANVLTF	TGTGCCAGCAGAATACCGACAGGGGGAGGGGCTGGGGCCAACGTCCTGACTTTC
TRBV4-1	TRBJ1-1	.	.	CASSLGLDTEAFF	TGCGCCAGCAGCCTCGGCCTGGACACTGAAGCTTTCTTT
TRBV2	TRBJ1-1	.	many	CASRGDHNTEAFF	TGTGCCAGCAGGGGGGACCATAACACTGAAGCTTTCTTT
TRBV2	TRBJ1-1	TRBD1	many	CASSRTGITGGAFF	TGTGCCAGCAGCCGGACAGGTATCACTGGGGGAGCTTTCTTT
TRBV27	TRBJ2-7	TRBD1	many	CASSNSGTGFSEQYF	TGTGCCAGCAGCAATAGTGGGACAGGGTTTTCCGAGCAGTACTTC
TRBV27	TRBJ1-2	.	many	CASSAGYGYTF	TGTGCCAGCAGTGCAGGGTATGGCTACACCTTC
TRBV7-9	TRBJ2-7	TRBD1	.	CASSSGQGGFREQHF	TGTGCCAGCAGCTCGGGACAGGGGGGATTCCGCGAGCAGCACTTC
TRBV12-3/TRBV12-4	TRBJ1-1	TRBD1	many	CASSQDRVSTEAFF	TGTGCCAGCAGTCAGGACAGGGTGTCCACTGAAGCTTTCTTT